The clone carrying this TCR beta chain was counted at least ten times. What it recognizes is unknown. The data were taken from a study of T cell repertoires in cytomegalovirus infection. The wider study: Recently identified HLA-C-restricted and well-studied HLA-B-restricted CMV epitopes were used. Public signatures in TCR beta pointed to CMV infection and matching HLA type.

TCRdb independently ran MiXCR on the reads; one entry per CDR3 protein. The repertoire includes over 95,000 distinct CDR3 sequences, more than 30% of them detected once, and around 41% sits in the top ten. Germline CDR1 reads LNHDA; CDR2 reads SQIVND (reference sequence). V lost 4 bases, J lost 4 bases, and 12 bases lay in between. CDR3 length: 14 amino acids. Broader study findings: What dominated the ex vivo response were HLA-C-restricted CMV-specific TCR beta clonotypes. Identification of carriers of CMV plus the relevant HLA was achieved through cumulative public TCR beta family frequency.

This sequence joins TRBV19 and TRBJ2-3; the D gene is possibly TRBD1 (5 bases). Material: CD8+ T cells from cultured PBMCs, obtained from culture after CMV antigen stimulation. This clonotype was sampled from a human donor in good health (CMV status not recorded). Some clones in this sample may be carry-over from other donors' samples. CDR3 in amino acids: CASSKTGIADTQYF. CDR3 nucleotide sequence: TGTGCCAGTAGTAAAACAGGAATCGCAGATACGCAGTATTTT.